One sample yielded the 6 T cell receptor beta chains listed below, sequenced in a study of immune evolution from preneoplasia to lung adenocarcinoma. Profiling relied on immunoSEQ multiplex PCR, and the TCRdb table lists in-frame clones only, not all of them. The sample includes around 10,000 clones, about 80% seen only once; the top ten take roughly 4.5%. The sample taken for sequencing was FFPE minimally invasive lung adenocarcinoma tissue. The source is a person between 65 and 79 years old with lung adenocarcinoma. Some clones in this sample may be carry-over from other donors' samples.

V usage is TRBV11-2 and J usage is TRBJ2-7; 7 bases are shared with TRBD2. Per the germline V gene, CDR1 is SGHAT and CDR2 is FQNNGV. J gave up 7 bases and V 3 bases, and 9 bases lay outside the gene matches. The CDR3 is made up of 14 amino acids. The DNA for the CDR3 is TGTGCCAGCAGCTTGACTGGGGCCGGGGGGGAGCAGTACTTC. Translated, it gives CASSLTGAGGEQYF.

This chain joins TRBV2 and TRBJ2-1; TRBD1 aligns across 7 bases. Trimming cost V 8 bases and J 6 bases; bases outside gene matches: 10. CDR3 length: 14 residues. Germline V gene lookup returns CDR1 SNHLY and CDR2 FYNNEI. The CDR3 coding sequence is TGTGCCAGCCAAGGCAGGGGGTTACGCAATGAGCAGTTCTTC. Translated: CASQGRGLRNEQFF.

V is TRBV28 and J is TRBJ1-2; D remains unclear. This CDR3 region has 16 residues. V lost 3 bases and J lost 1, with 15 bases in between. Germline V gene sequence: CDR1 MDHEN, CDR2 SYDVKM. The CDR3 reads CASSLLIDTLNYGYTF. CDR3 nucleotide sequence: TGTGCCAGCAGTTTGCTAATTGACACGCTTAACTATGGCTACACCTTC.

This chain links TRBV27 with TRBJ2-3; D unresolved. This CDR3 region has 14 residues. Per germline, CDR1 MNHEY and CDR2 SMNVEV (reference sequence). V was clipped by 5 bases and J by 3 bases, with 12 bases between them. In DNA, the CDR3 is TGTGCCAGCAGTACCGATCCTAGAACAGATACGCAGTATTTT. Amino acid sequence: CASSTDPRTDTQYF.

This clone has only a few counts. The chain uses TRBV7-9 and TRBJ2-7, with D unclear. Germline values: CDR1 SEHNR, CDR2 FQNEAQ (reference sequence). The V end was cut by 2 bases, the J end by 2 bases, with 7 bases between. The CDR3 has 13 residues. The CDR3 sequence: CASSLSAAYEQYF. For the CDR3, the DNA is TGTGCCAGCAGCTTATCTGCCGCCTACGAGCAGTACTTC.

This clone has a handful of counts. The chain employs TRBV28 and TRBJ2-7, with 11 bases identical to TRBD1. The CDR3 runs 15 residues. The V gene end was trimmed by 2 bases and the J gene end by 2 bases; junction bases not matched to a gene: 2. Per the germline V gene, CDR1 is MDHEN and CDR2 is SYDVKM. CDR3 sequence (DNA): TGTGCCAGCAGTTTAGGGACAGGGGGTGCCTACGAGCAGTACTTC. Amino acid sequence: CASSLGTGGAYEQYF.